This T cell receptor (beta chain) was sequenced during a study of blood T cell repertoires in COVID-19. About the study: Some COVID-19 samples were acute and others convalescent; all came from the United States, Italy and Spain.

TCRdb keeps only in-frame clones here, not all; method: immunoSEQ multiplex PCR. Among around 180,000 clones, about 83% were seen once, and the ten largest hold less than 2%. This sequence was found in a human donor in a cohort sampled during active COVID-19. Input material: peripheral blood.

CDR3 in amino acids: CASSIKDFNQPQHF. The CDR3 nucleotides read TGTGCCAGTAGTATAAAGGACTTCAATCAGCCCCAGCATTTT. V and J are TRBV19 and TRBJ1-5; D is uncertain. The length of the CDR3 is 14 residues. Trimming left V 2 bases short and J 3 bases short, with 8 bases between. Germline CDR1 LNHDA, CDR2 SQIVND (reference sequence).